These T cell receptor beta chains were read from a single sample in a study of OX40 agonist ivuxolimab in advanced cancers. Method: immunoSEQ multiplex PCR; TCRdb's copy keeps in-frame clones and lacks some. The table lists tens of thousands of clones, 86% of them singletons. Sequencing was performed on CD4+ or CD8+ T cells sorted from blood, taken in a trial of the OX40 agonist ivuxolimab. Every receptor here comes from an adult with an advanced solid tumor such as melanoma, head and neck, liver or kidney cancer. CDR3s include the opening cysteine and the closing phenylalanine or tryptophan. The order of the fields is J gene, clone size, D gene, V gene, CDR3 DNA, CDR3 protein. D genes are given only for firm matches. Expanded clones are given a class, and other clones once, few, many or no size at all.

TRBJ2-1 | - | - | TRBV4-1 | TGCGCCAGCAGCCACCTCAGGGAGGATGAGCAGTTCTTC | CASSHLREDEQFF
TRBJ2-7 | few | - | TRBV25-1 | TGTGCCAGCAGTGCGCCCGGGACATCCTACGAGCAGTACTTC | CASSAPGTSYEQYF
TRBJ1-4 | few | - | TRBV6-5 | TGTGCCAGCAGTACCGGACAAGCAACTAATGAAAAACTGTTTTTT | CASSTGQATNEKLFF
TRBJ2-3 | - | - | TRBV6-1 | TGTGCCAGCAGCGGCAGGAGAGATACGCAGTATTTT | CASSGRRDTQYF
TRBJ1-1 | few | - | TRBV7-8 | TGTGCCAGCCGGGACACCCCTTTGGAAGCTTTCTTT | CASRDTPLEAFF
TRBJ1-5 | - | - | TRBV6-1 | TGTGCCAGCAGTAACGGGGCTCGCGAGCCCCAGCATTTT | CASSNGAREPQHF
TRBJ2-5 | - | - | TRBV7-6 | TGTGCCAGCAGCACCTCAACGGAGACCCAGTACTTC | CASSTSTETQYF
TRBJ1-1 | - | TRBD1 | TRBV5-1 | TGCGCCAGCAGCTCCAATACAGGGGCCACTGAAGCTTTCTTT | CASSSNTGATEAFF
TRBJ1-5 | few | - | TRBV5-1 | TGCGCCAGCAGTATAGGGTATAGCAATCAGCCCCAGCATTTT | CASSIGYSNQPQHF
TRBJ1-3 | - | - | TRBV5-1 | TGCGCCAGCAGTACAGACTCTGGAAACACCATATATTTT | CASSTDSGNTIYF
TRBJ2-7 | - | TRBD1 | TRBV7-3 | TGTGCCAGCAGCTCCGGACAGGGGCGCGAGCAGTACTTC | CASSSGQGREQYF
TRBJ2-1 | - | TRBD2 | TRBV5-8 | TGTGCCAGCAGCCCGGTCTTGGCTAGCGGGGGTATATACAATGAGCAGTTCTTC | CASSPVLASGGIYNEQFF
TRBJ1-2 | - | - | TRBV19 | TGTGCCAGTACAGCTAACTATGGCTACACCTTC | CASTANYGYTF
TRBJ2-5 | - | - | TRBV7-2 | TGTGCCAGCAGCCCGCGCCGAGGGGGGGCTGGAGAGACCCAGTACTTC | CASSPRRGGAGETQYF
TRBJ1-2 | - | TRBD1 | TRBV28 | TGTGCCAGCACCTCTCAAGGGGACAGCTTTGGCTATGGCTACACCTTC | CASTSQGDSFGYGYTF
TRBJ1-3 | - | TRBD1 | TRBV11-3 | TGTGCCAGCAGCTTAGTTGTACAGGGGACTGGAAACACCATATATTTT | CASSLVVQGTGNTIYF
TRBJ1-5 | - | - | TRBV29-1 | TGCAGCGTTGTCCAGGGGAATCAGCCCCAGCATTTT | CSVVQGNQPQHF
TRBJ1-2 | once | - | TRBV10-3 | TGTGCCATCAGTAATTCCGAAGGGAGCCATAGCTACACCTTC | CAISNSEGSHSYTF
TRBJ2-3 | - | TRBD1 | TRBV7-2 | TGTGCCAGCAGCCCGCCCGGGACAGGGCCGCTCGGAACGCAGTATTTT | CASSPPGTGPLGTQYF
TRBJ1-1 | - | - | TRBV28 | TGTGCCAGCAGTTCCCCAGGGTTGAACACTGAAGCTTTCTTT | CASSSPGLNTEAFF
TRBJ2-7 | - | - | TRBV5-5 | TGTGCCAGCAGCTTCGGGGTCTACGAGCAGTACTTC | CASSFGVYEQYF
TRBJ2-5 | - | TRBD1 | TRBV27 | TGTGCCAGCAGTTTTATAAGGACGGGGACAGGGGGTTTAGAGACCCAGTACTTC | CASSFIRTGTGGLETQYF
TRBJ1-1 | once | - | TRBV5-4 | TGTGCCAGCAGCCCCGGGGGGGCCACTGAAGCTTTCTTT | CASSPGGATEAFF
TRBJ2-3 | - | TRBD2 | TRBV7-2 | TGTGCCAGCAGCCGGACTAGCGGGGGGGGAGATACGCAGTATTTT | CASSRTSGGGDTQYF
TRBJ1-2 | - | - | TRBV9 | TGTGCCAGCAGCGTAGGACAGATAATACCTACTAGCCCTGAGGGCTACACCTTC | CASSVGQIIPTSPEGYTF
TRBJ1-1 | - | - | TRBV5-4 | TGTGCCAGCACCTTTCCGACATCCACTGAAGCTTTCTTT | CASTFPTSTEAFF
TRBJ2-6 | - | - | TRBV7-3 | TGTGCCAGCAGCCTCCCGGACAGCATTGGGGCCAACGTCCTGACTTTC | CASSLPDSIGANVLTF
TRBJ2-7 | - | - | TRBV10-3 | TGTGCCATCAGTGTCGACACGTTGTATGAGCAGTACTTC | CAISVDTLYEQYF
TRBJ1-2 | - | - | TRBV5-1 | TGCGCCAGCAGCCCCTGGGCGTCCAACCCTGGCTACACCTTC | CASSPWASNPGYTF
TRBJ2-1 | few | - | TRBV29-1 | TGCAGCGTTGGGTCCCGAGCTCTGCATGAGCAGTTCTTC | CSVGSRALHEQFF
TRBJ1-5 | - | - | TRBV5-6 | TGTGCCAGCAGCTTGGGATCAGCTAATCAGCCCCAGCATTTT | CASSLGSANQPQHF
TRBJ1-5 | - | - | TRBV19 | TGTGCCAGTAGTATAGCGACGGGGTCCCCGAGCAATCAGCCCCAGCATTTT | CASSIATGSPSNQPQHF
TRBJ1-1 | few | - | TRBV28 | TGTGCCAGCAGACACGACAGAAGAGCTTTCTTT | CASRHDRRAFF
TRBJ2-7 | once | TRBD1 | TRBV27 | TGTGCCAGCAGTCGTAGTTTTCAGGACAGGTCGGGAGAGCAGTACTTC | CASSRSFQDRSGEQYF
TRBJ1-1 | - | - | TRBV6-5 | TGTGCCAGCAGTTTCGGAGATACGAACACTGAAGCTTTCTTT | CASSFGDTNTEAFF
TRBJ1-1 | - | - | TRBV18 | TGTGCCAGCTCCTCGACAGGCCCTGAAGCTTTCTTT | CASSSTGPEAFF
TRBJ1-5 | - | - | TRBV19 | TGTGCCAGCAAGCCGACAGGTATGGGTCAGCCCCAGCATTTT | CASKPTGMGQPQHF
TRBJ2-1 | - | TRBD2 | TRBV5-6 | TGTGCCAGCAGCTTTCCGGGGGGGTACAATGAGCAGTTCTTC | CASSFPGGYNEQFF
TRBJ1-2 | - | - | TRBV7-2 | TGTGCCAGCACCCCGTGGCAGGGGTATGGCTACACCTTC | CASTPWQGYGYTF
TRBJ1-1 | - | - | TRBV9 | TGTGCCAGCAGCGGCCCGACCCAAATGAACACTGAAGCTTTCTTT | CASSGPTQMNTEAFF
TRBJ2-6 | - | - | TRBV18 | TGTGCCAGCTCACCGAATCAGGGCGGGGCCAACGTCCTGACTTTC | CASSPNQGGANVLTF
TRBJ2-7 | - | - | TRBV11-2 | TGTGCCAGCAGCTTAGGCACACAGGGAGGGAGCGAGCAGTACTTC | CASSLGTQGGSEQYF
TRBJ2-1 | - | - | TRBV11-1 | TGTGCCAGCAGCCCCAAACTTAACAGATTATACAATGAGCAGTTCTTC | CASSPKLNRLYNEQFF